This TCR beta chain originates from a study of T cells in Graves' hyperthyroidism and ophthalmopathy. The CDR3 regions of TCR beta were amplified from RNA transcripts. HTBI primers drove first-round RT-PCR of the TCR CDR3. TCRdb reprocessed the multiplex PCR reads with MiXCR, giving one entry per CDR3 protein. The sample consists of about 400,000 distinct CDR3 sequences, over 12% of them appearing once. The source of this sequence is a woman aged 55-69 years with Graves' ophthalmopathy. The sequencing input was blood.

CDR3 amino acids: CASSLVTGWAGYTF. CDR3 sequence (DNA): TGTGCCAGCAGTTTAGTGACAGGGTGGGCTGGCTACACCTTC. This rearrangement joins TRBV2 to TRBJ1-2; TRBD1 matches at 7 bases. From germline, CDR1 is SNHLY and CDR2 FYNNEI. V trimming: 5 bases; J trimming: 7 bases; junction bases outside the gene matches: 10. CDR3 length: 14 amino acids.